This passage covers 8 T cell receptor beta chains from one sample sequenced in a study of T cell responses to AZD1222 COVID-19 vaccine. TCRdb's table, derived via immunoSEQ multiplex PCR, lists solely in-frame clones and lacks some. The repertoire consists of 95,000 to 150,000 clones, with under 90% occurring once and the leading ten covering 6% to 8%. The sequencing here drew on peripheral blood, taken on day 0 of AZD1222 vaccination. These receptors all come from an adult in good health.

The chain couples TRBV10-3 to TRBJ2-3; 8 bases agree with TRBD1. The CDR3 loop spans 14 amino acids. Germline V lookup: CDR1 ENHRY, CDR2 SYGVKD. V trimming: 5 bases; J trimming: 4 bases; junction bases outside the gene matches: 5. The CDR3 DNA follows: TGTGCCATCAGTTCGACAGGGGAGCCAGATACGCAGTATTTT. Encoded protein: CAISSTGEPDTQYF.

This chain uses TRBV9 with TRBJ2-7; TRBD2 matches 11 bases. The CDR3 is made up of 15 amino acids. Germline values: CDR1 SGDLS, CDR2 YYNGEE. J gave up 2 bases and V 1 base, and 2 bases lay outside the gene matches. In nucleotides, the CDR3 is TGTGCCAGCAGCGTAACTAGCGGGAGCCCCTACGAGCAGTACTTC. Translation gives CASSVTSGSPYEQYF.

The chain carries TRBV20-1 and TRBJ2-3; D is uncertain. Trimming shortened V by 6 bases and J by 1 base, and 2 bases separated the two germline ends. The germline CDR1 and CDR2 sequences are DFQATT and SNEGSKA (reference sequence). This CDR3 spans 10 amino acids. CDR3 region: CSAGTDTQYF. The CDR3 coding sequence is TGCAGTGCGGGCACAGATACGCAGTATTTT.

The rearrangement uses TRBV28 and TRBJ2-7; 9 positions agree with TRBD1. Germline V CDR1 and CDR2: MDHEN, SYDVKM. V trimming: 10 bases; J trimming: 3 bases; junction bases outside the gene matches: 4. The CDR3 has 12 residues. CDR3 in amino acids: CATRGQGYEQYF. In DNA, the CDR3 is TGTGCCACCAGGGGACAGGGCTACGAGCAGTACTTC.

V usage is TRBV3-1 (or the pseudogene TRBV3-2) and J usage is TRBJ1-1; D is perhaps TRBD1 (6 bases). CDR1 is LGHDT and CDR2 is YNNKEL in the germline V gene (reference sequence). CDR3 length equals 13 residues. The V end lost 4 bases, the J end lost 8 bases, and 14 bases lay between the germline ends. The CDR3: CASSPRGGGEAFF. The CDR3 nucleotides read TGTGCCAGCAGCCCCCGAGGGGGAGGAGAAGCTTTCTTT.

A few counts support this clone. This rearrangement joins TRBV20-1 to TRBJ1-5; possibly TRBD1 for D (6 bases). V lost 3 bases, J lost 8 bases, and 23 bases lay in between. The CDR3 contains 16 residues. Germline lookup yields CDR1 DFQATT and CDR2 SNEGSKA (reference sequence). CDR3 residues: CSASSPGQVAGEPQHF. DNA for the CDR3: TGCAGTGCTAGTTCCCCGGGACAAGTAGCCGGGGAGCCCCAGCATTTT.

J is TRBJ1-3 and V is TRBV15; D remains ambiguous. Germline loops: CDR1 LNHNV, CDR2 YYDKDF (reference sequence). The CDR3 contains 17 residues. V was clipped by 4 bases and J by 0 bases, with 16 bases between them. The CDR3 protein is CATSNNVARNSGNTIYF. CDR3 nucleotide sequence: TGTGCCACCAGCAACAATGTAGCCCGGAACTCTGGAAACACCATATATTTT.

The chain couples TRBV18 to TRBJ2-2, with 7 positions matching TRBD2. V lost 0 bases and J lost 0; bases outside the gene matches: 1. The CDR3 length is 16 residues. Germline-derived CDR1 and CDR2 are KGHSH and LQKENI. CDR3 bases: TGTGCCAGCTCACCACCAGCGGGACCGAACACCGGGGAGCTGTTTTTT. Protein: CASSPPAGPNTGELFF.